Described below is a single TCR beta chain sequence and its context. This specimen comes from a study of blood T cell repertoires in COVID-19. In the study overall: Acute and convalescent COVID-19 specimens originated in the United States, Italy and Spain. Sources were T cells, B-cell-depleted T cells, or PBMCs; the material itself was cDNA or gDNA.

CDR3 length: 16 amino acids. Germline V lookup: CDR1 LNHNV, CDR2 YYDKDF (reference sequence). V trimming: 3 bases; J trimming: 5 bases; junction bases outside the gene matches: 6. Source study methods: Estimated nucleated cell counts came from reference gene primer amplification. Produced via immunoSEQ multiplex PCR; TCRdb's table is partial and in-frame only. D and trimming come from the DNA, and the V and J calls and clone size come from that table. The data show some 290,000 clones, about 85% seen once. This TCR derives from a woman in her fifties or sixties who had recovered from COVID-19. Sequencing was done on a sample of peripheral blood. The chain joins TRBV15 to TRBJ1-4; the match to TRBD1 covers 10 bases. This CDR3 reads CATSSSTGGSNEKLFF. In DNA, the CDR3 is TGTGCCACCAGCAGTTCGACAGGGGGCTCGAATGAAAAACTGTTTTTT.